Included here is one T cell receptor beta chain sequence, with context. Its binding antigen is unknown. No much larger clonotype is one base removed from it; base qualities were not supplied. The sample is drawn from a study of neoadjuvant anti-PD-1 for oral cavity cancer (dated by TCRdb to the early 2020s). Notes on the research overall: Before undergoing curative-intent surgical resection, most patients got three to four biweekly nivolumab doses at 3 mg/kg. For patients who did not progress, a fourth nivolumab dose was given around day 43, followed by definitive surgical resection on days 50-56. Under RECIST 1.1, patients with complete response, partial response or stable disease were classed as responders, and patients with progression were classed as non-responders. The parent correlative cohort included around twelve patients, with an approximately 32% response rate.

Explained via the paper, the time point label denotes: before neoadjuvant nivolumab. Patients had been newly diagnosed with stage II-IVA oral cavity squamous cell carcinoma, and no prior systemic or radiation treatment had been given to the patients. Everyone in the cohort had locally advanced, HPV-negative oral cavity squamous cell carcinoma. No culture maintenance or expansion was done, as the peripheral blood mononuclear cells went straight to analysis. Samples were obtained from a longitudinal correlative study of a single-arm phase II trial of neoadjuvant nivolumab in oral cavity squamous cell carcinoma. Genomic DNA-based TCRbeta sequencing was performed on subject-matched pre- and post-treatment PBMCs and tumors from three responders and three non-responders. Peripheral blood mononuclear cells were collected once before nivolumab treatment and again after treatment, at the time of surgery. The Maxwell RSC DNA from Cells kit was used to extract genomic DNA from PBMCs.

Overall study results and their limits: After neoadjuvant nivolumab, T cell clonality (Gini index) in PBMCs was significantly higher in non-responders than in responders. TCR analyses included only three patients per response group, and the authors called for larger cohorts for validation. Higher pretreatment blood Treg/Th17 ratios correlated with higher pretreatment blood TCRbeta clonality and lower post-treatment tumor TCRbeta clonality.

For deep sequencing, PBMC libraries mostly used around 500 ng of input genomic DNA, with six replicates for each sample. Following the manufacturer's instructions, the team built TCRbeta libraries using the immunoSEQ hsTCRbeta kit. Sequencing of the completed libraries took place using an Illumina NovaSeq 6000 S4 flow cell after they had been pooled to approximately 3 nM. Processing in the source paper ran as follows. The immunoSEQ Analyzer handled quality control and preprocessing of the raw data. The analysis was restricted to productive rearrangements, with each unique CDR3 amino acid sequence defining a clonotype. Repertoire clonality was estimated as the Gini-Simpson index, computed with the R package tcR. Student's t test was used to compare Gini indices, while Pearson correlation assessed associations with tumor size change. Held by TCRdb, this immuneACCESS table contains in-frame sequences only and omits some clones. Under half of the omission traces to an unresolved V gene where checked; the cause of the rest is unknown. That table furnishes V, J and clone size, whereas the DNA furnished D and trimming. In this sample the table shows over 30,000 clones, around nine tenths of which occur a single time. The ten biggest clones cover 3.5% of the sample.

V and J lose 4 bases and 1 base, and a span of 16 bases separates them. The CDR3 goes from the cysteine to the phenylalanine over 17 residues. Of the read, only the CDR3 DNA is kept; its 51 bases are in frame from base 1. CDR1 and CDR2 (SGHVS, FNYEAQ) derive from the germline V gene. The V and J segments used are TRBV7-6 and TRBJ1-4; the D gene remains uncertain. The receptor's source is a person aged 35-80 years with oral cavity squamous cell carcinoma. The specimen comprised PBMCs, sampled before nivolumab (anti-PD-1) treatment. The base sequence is TGTGCCAGCAGCTCAACGCGGGAGCCGGGAACTAATGAAAAACTGTTTTTT. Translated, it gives CASSSTREPGTNEKLFF.